Below, one TCR beta chain is given with its context. Its antigen has not been determined. The sample holds no much larger clone one base away, and base qualities are not on file. Synthetic TCR analog templates were spiked into each PCR so that absolute template abundance could be estimated from read counts. TCRbeta CDR3 regions were amplified from genomic DNA with bias-controlled V and J gene primers using the immunoSEQ assay. Rearranged TCRbeta segments were sequenced at approximately 20X coverage. Under the source paper's analysis protocol: Sequencing errors were corrected by clustering, and CDR3s were annotated against IMGT so that V, D and J genes could be assigned. Out-of-frame and stop-codon sequences were excluded, and only productive TCRbeta rearrangements were used in downstream analyses. Clonality was calculated as one minus the Shannon entropy normalized by the log of the number of unique productive sequences. Fisher's exact test with Benjamini-Hochberg correction, using a cutoff of adjusted p below 0.01, was how clones that differed between time points or between blood and tumor were identified. In its TCRdb copy, this immuneACCESS table keeps in-frame sequences only and misses some clones. Where compared with another copy, unresolved V genes explain less than half of these, and the others have no known cause. D and trimming were read from the DNA, whereas the V and J calls and clone size are those reported in that table. Here the sample has roughly 39,000 clones; around 89% occur a single time. The leading ten clones occupy approximately 2% of the sample.

The cohort included 29 patients with locally advanced or metastatic urothelial carcinoma who were treated at Memorial Sloan Kettering on a trial protocol. Peripheral blood mononuclear cells were collected pretreatment and during treatment, at between 1 and 8 total time points per patient. The Qiagen DNeasy Blood extraction kit was used to purify genomic DNA from total PBMCs and tumor samples. PBMCs were collected pretreatment and during treatment, and were isolated and stored as previously described. V loses 5 bases, J loses 2 bases, and the germline ends lie 7 bases apart. Reading the germline V gene (reference sequence) gives CDR1 WNHNN and CDR2 SYGVQD. The CDR3 runs 13 residues from the cysteine to the phenylalanine. Of the read, only the CDR3 DNA is kept; its 39 bases are in frame from base 1. The sample originates from a study of PD-L1 blockade in urothelial cancer (dated by TCRdb to 2015 to 2018). Context from the whole study: Every patient began therapy in the mid-2010s and was given atezolizumab 1,200 mg intravenously every 3 weeks. Twenty-five of 29 patients were identified as males with urothelial cancer of bladder origin, and a prior smoking history was reported by 18 of 29 patients. Blood samples gave a median of about 130,000 T cells and approximately 80,000 unique TCRs, with a median clonality of 0.080. Nine patients achieved durable clinical benefit and roughly 20 did not. Around 30 patients had pretreatment blood TCR-seq, around 25 had at least one posttreatment blood collection, and around 25 had tumor TCR-seq. Somatic, immune and clinical correlates of response to PD-L1 blockade with atezolizumab in urothelial cancer were the focus of an exploratory multi-omic analysis. Blood samples were analyzed at two time points: 3 weeks after treatment start (second dose) and 6 weeks after treatment start. An ECOG performance status of 0 or 1 was recorded for the patients, and 0 to 3 prior chemotherapy regimens had been received by the patients. TCR sequencing covered pretreatment tumor samples and matched, serially collected peripheral blood taken before and after atezolizumab treatment. Whole exome sequencing and RNA sequencing of pretreatment tumors were performed alongside TCR sequencing in the same patients. Progression-free survival longer than 6 months counted as durable clinical benefit, and TCR features were additionally tested against both progression-free and overall survival.

Findings and caveats that apply to the study as a whole: Among patients with durable benefit, tumor-associated TCR clones showed greater expansion in peripheral blood 3 weeks after treatment started (n of about 21, p = 0.022). A pretreatment peripheral blood TCR clonality below the median was linked to improved progression-free and overall survival. Because the sample size was small (n of about 30) and many exploratory analyses were performed, the results are intended to be hypothesis-generating.

Rearrangement joined TRBV10-1 to TRBJ1-5; the D region possibly corresponds to TRBD1 (6 bases align). The sequence derives from a man between 60 and 70 years old with urothelial cancer. Sequenced here: PBMCs, sampled around atezolizumab (anti-PD-L1) treatment. For the CDR3, the sequence is CASSQGRNQPQHF. The DNA sequence is TGCGCCAGCAGTCAGGGGCGCAATCAGCCCCAGCATTTT.